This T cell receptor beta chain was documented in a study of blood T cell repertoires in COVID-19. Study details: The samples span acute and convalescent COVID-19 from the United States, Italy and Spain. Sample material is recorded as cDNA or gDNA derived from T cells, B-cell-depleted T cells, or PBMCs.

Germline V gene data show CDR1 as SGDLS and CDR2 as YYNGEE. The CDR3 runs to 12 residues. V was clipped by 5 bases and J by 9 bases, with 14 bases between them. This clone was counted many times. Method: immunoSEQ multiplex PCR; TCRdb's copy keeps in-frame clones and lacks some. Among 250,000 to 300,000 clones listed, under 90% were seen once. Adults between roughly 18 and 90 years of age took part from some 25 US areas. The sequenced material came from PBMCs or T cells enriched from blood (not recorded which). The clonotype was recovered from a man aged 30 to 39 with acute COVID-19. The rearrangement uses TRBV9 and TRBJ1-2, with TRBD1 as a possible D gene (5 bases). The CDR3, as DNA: TGTGCCAGCAGGGCCCGAGACAGCAGCTACACCTTC. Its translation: CASRARDSSYTF.